The rows below give T cell receptor beta chains drawn from one sample of a study of OX40 agonist ivuxolimab in advanced cancers. Sequenced by immunoSEQ multiplex PCR; TCRdb stores in-frame clones only, minus some. The data show roughly 64,000 clones, 75% to 90% seen once. Sample: CD4+ or CD8+ T cells sorted from blood, taken in a trial of the OX40 agonist ivuxolimab. Source of these receptors: an adult with an advanced solid tumor such as melanoma, head and neck, liver or kidney cancer. Both conserved end residues are part of each CDR3. D genes are given only for firm matches. Expanded clones get a size class; other rows say once, few or many, or leave the size out.

clone_size	v_call	j_call	d_call	cdr3_nt	cdr3_aa
NA	TRBV7-2	TRBJ2-7	TRBD1	TGTGCCAGCAGCCACCCGACAGGGGGCTACGAGCAGTACTTC	CASSHPTGGYEQYF
NA	TRBV11-3	TRBJ2-7	NA	TGTGCCAGCAGCCGAAGACAACTAGGCCGCTCCTACGAGCAGTACTTC	CASSRRQLGRSYEQYF
NA	TRBV9	TRBJ2-2	NA	TGTGCCAGCAGCGTAGTGGGAGCCTCCGGGGAGCTGTTTTTT	CASSVVGASGELFF
NA	TRBV18	TRBJ2-1	NA	TGTGCCAGCTCACCCGTCATGAGCTCCTACAATGAGCAGTTCTTC	CASSPVMSSYNEQFF
NA	TRBV5-1	TRBJ1-6	TRBD1	TGCGCCAGCAGAACAGGACAGGGGGCCGGTTCACCCCTCCACTTT	CASRTGQGAGSPLHF
few	TRBV2	TRBJ1-2	NA	TGTGCCAGCAGTGAGGGAGGGGGGGCCTATGGCTACACCTTC	CASSEGGGAYGYTF
NA	TRBV5-4	TRBJ1-1	NA	TGTGCCACAATGCGGACGGAGAACACTGAAGCTTTCTTT	CATMRTENTEAFF
NA	TRBV19	TRBJ2-7	TRBD1	TGTGCCAGTAGTACGACAGGGGAGGAGGAGCAGTACTTC	CASSTTGEEEQYF
NA	TRBV27	TRBJ1-4	NA	TGTGCCAGCAGTTCCAGGGAGCGTGAAAAACTGTTTTTT	CASSSREREKLFF
NA	TRBV6-1	TRBJ2-1	TRBD2	TGTGCCAGCAGTGAAGACCCTACTAGCGGGAGATACAATGAGCAGTTCTTC	CASSEDPTSGRYNEQFF
NA	TRBV7-2	TRBJ2-1	NA	TGTGCCAGCAGCGCTACGGTTTACAATGAGCAGTTCTTC	CASSATVYNEQFF
NA	TRBV10-3	TRBJ2-2	TRBD1	TGTGCCACCGCCGGGACAGGGGTTACCGGGGAGCTGTTTTTT	CATAGTGVTGELFF
NA	TRBV6-6	TRBJ1-4	NA	TGTGCCAGCAGTTATGTGGGGCTAGATGAAAAACTGTTTTTT	CASSYVGLDEKLFF
NA	TRBV28	TRBJ2-5	NA	TGTGCCAGCAGTGGGGGCGATGAGACCCAGTACTTC	CASSGGDETQYF
NA	TRBV6-6	TRBJ1-2	NA	TGTGCCAGCAGTTACTCGGAGTATGGCTACACCTTC	CASSYSEYGYTF
NA	TRBV13	TRBJ1-1	NA	TGTGCCAGCAGCTTAGGCCAGGGGGAAGCTTTCTTT	CASSLGQGEAFF
NA	TRBV19	TRBJ2-1	NA	TGTGCCAGTAGTATTCTGACCAGAAGCAATGAGCAGTTCTTC	CASSILTRSNEQFF
NA	TRBV27	TRBJ2-7	NA	TGTGCCAGCAGCATGATACGGGGACATACCTACGAGCAGTACTTC	CASSMIRGHTYEQYF
NA	TRBV6-6	TRBJ2-1	NA	TGTGCCAGCAGTTACTCGATACCGGAGAGGCAGTTCTTC	CASSYSIPERQFF
NA	TRBV27	TRBJ2-7	TRBD2	TGTGCCAGCAGTTCTCCGGGACTAGGTTGGTTCGAGCAGTACTTC	CASSSPGLGWFEQYF
NA	TRBV5-1	TRBJ2-3	NA	TGCGCCAGCAGCCTGCTCGAGGGCACAGATACGCAGTATTTT	CASSLLEGTDTQYF
NA	TRBV7-2	TRBJ2-7	TRBD2	TGTGCCAGCAGCTTGGAGGGGACTAGCGGGGTAGCCTACGAGCAGTACTTC	CASSLEGTSGVAYEQYF
NA	TRBV28	TRBJ1-2	NA	TGTGCCAGCAGCCCGACCGGTACCTATGGCTACACCTTC	CASSPTGTYGYTF
NA	TRBV7-9	TRBJ2-7	NA	TGTGCCAGCAGCTTAAGAGCGGGACAGCCCTCCTACGAGCAGTACTTC	CASSLRAGQPSYEQYF
NA	TRBV27	TRBJ2-3	NA	TGTGCCAGCAGAAAGATTGCAGATACGCAGTATTTT	CASRKIADTQYF
NA	TRBV27	TRBJ1-2	TRBD1	TGTGCCAGCAGTGCCTGGGACAGACGGGGCTACACCTTC	CASSAWDRRGYTF
NA	TRBV5-1	TRBJ2-7	TRBD2	TGCGCCAGCAGCTTGGCGGGGACTAGCGGGTCGTACGAGCAGTACTTC	CASSLAGTSGSYEQYF
NA	TRBV7-9	TRBJ2-7	NA	TGTGCCAGCAGCCCTGCGTTCTCCTTCGAGCAGTACTTC	CASSPAFSFEQYF
NA	TRBV6-5	TRBJ2-7	NA	TGTGCCAGCAGTTACAACAGAGCCTACGAGCAGTACTTC	CASSYNRAYEQYF
NA	TRBV19	TRBJ2-7	NA	TGTGCCAGTAGTCTGCCCGACAGGGGAGGGCACGAGCAGTACTTC	CASSLPDRGGHEQYF
once	TRBV5-5	TRBJ2-7	NA	TGTGCCAGCAGCTTGGCCGGGGGGCTTGCCTACGAGCAGTACTTC	CASSLAGGLAYEQYF
NA	TRBV4-1	TRBJ2-2	NA	TGCGCCAGCAGCCACTCACTTGGGGACTCGAACACCGGGGAGCTGTTTTTT	CASSHSLGDSNTGELFF
NA	TRBV13	TRBJ2-1	TRBD1	TGTGCCAGCAGCTATTCCTTGGACAGGGGGTTTTACAATGAGCAGTTCTTC	CASSYSLDRGFYNEQFF
NA	TRBV5-1	TRBJ1-5	TRBD1	TGTGCCAGCAGCTTCGGGACAGGGGATTCTCAGCCCCAGCATTTT	CASSFGTGDSQPQHF
NA	TRBV11-2	TRBJ1-2	NA	TGTGCCAGCAGCTTAGGACTACAGGGTCCCTATGGCTACACCTTC	CASSLGLQGPYGYTF
NA	TRBV5-5	TRBJ2-1	TRBD1	TGTGCCAGCAGCTTGGAGGGGGCGAAGGGCAATGAGCAGTTCTTC	CASSLEGAKGNEQFF
NA	TRBV4-1	TRBJ1-1	NA	TGCGCCAGCAGCCCAATTGTTTCCCGGAGGGACACTGAAGCTTTCTTT	CASSPIVSRRDTEAFF
NA	TRBV19	TRBJ2-1	NA	TGTGCCAGTAGTATACAGGGATCCTACAATGAGCAGTTCTTC	CASSIQGSYNEQFF
NA	TRBV5-6	TRBJ2-7	NA	TGTGCCAGCAGCTTACAACAGGGTTACGAGCAGTACTTC	CASSLQQGYEQYF
NA	TRBV19	TRBJ2-3	TRBD2	TGTGCCAGTAGTATTGGCCTAGCGGACACAGATACGCAGTATTTT	CASSIGLADTDTQYF
NA	TRBV18	TRBJ2-7	NA	TGTGCCAGCTCACCAGGGGCCCTGGAGCAGTACTTC	CASSPGALEQYF
NA	TRBV2	TRBJ2-7	NA	TGTGCCAGCAGTGATCCGGGGCCTCTAGCGAGTGAGTACTTC	CASSDPGPLASEYF
once	TRBV29-1	TRBJ2-7	TRBD2	TGCAGCGCACTAGCGGGAGCCTACGAGCAGTACTTC	CSALAGAYEQYF
NA	TRBV7-3	TRBJ2-5	TRBD2	TGTGCCAGCAGCTTAGCGGGGGGCCAAGAGACCCAGTACTTC	CASSLAGGQETQYF
NA	TRBV19	TRBJ2-2	NA	TGTGCCAGTAGTATATACAACACCGGGGAGCTGTTTTTT	CASSIYNTGELFF
NA	TRBV7-8	TRBJ2-7	NA	TGTGCCAGCAGCTTAGAGAGCTCCTACGAGCAGTACTTC	CASSLESSYEQYF
NA	TRBV5-1	TRBJ1-1	NA	TGCGCCAGCAGCTTGTACGTGGGCACTGAAGCTTTCTTT	CASSLYVGTEAFF
once	TRBV6-1	TRBJ1-5	NA	TGTGCCAGCAGTGAATGGGGCGGAAATCAGCCCCAGCATTTT	CASSEWGGNQPQHF
NA	TRBV7-9	TRBJ2-7	NA	TGTGCCAGCAGCTTTGGGCAGGGAGACTACGAGCAGTACTTC	CASSFGQGDYEQYF
NA	TRBV27	TRBJ2-7	NA	TGTGCCAGCAGTCCCTACAGCCCCTACGAGCAGTACTTC	CASSPYSPYEQYF
NA	TRBV7-8	TRBJ2-1	NA	TGTGCCAGCAGCGCGAACACAGGGTTCCTTGGCAATGAGCAGTTCTTC	CASSANTGFLGNEQFF